Presented here are 28 T cell receptor beta chains from one specimen sequenced in a study of T-cell reconstitution after alpha-beta-depleted transplantation in children. During its preparation, the TCRbeta library received unique molecular identifiers. In TCRdb, the PCR reads were re-called with MiXCR into one record per CDR3 protein. The sample includes 350,000 to 450,000 distinct CDR3 sequences, about 14% seen only once; the top ten take around 4.5%. Sequencing used PBMCs, obtained from the stem cell graft. These receptors all come from a human donor who donated a stem cell graft to a child with Fanconi anemia.

The rearrangement joins TRBV20-1 to TRBJ1-1; D may be TRBD1 (6 bases). The CDR3 consists of 13 residues. V gave up 0 bases and J gave up 10 bases, with 15 bases separating them. Germline CDR1 and CDR2: DFQATT and SNEGSKA (reference sequence). CDR3 bases: TGCAGTGCTAGAGATCCGGGGGCCGACGGAGCTTTCTTT. Translated: CSARDPGADGAFF.

The gene calls are TRBV10-2 and TRBJ1-1, with a tentative D call TRBD1 (5 bases). With 7 bases removed from V and 3 bases from J, the gap between germline ends came to 12 bases. The CDR3 is 13 residues long. From germline, CDR1 is WSHSY and CDR2 SAAADI. CDR3 sequence: CASILTEDTEAFF. The CDR3 DNA is TGCGCCAGCATTCTGACAGAGGACACTGAAGCTTTCTTT.

This clonotype turned up a few times. The gene calls are TRBV4-3 and TRBJ2-3; 7 bases fit TRBD1. This CDR3 contains 17 residues. The germline V gene encodes CDR1 LGHNA and CDR2 YSLEER. V shed 0 bases and J 2 bases; nucleotides not matched to a gene: 8. CDR3 sequence: CASSQDRAGGDTDTQYF. CDR3 nucleotides: TGCGCCAGCAGCCAAGATCGAGCAGGGGGTGACACAGATACGCAGTATTTT.

This clonotype was picked up a small number of times. The chain has TRBV5-1 and TRBJ1-6; 8 bases line up with TRBD1. The CDR3 spans 14 residues. Trimming cost V 5 bases and J 11 bases; bases outside gene matches: 9. Germline loops: CDR1 SGHRS, CDR2 YFSETQ. CDR3 DNA: TGCGCCAGCAGTCCAGGGACAGGAGAAACACCCCTCCACTTT. Translation: CASSPGTGETPLHF. The complete variable domain, with remaining parts taken from reference TRBV5-1 and TRBJ1-6, reads KAGVTQTPRYLIKTRGQQVTLSCSPISGHRSVSWYQQTPGQGLQFLFEYFSETQRNKGNFPGRFSGRQFSNSRSEMNVSTLELGDSALYLCASSPGTGETPLHFGNGTRLTVT.

The genes are TRBV4-1 and TRBJ1-3; D call uncertain. The CDR3 has 17 residues. Germline values: CDR1 MGHRA, CDR2 YSYEKL. V was trimmed by 1 base and J by 4 bases, leaving 17 bases between them. CDR3 bases: TGCGCCAGCAGCCAAGGTTCCGGTGAAGGGCCGGGAAACACCATATATTTT. It codes for CASSQGSGEGPGNTIYF.

This clonotype has a handful of counts. The V and J genes are TRBV11-2 and TRBJ2-7, with 13 bases fitting TRBD2. V shed 5 bases, J shed 0 bases, and the junction held 10 bases outside the gene matches. Germline values: CDR1 SGHAT, CDR2 FQNNGV. The CDR3 is made up of 18 amino acids. CDR3 sequence reads: CASSPGLAGVKFSYEQYF. CDR3 bases: TGTGCCAGCAGCCCAGGACTAGCGGGGGTGAAATTCTCCTACGAGCAGTACTTC.

This clonotype has only a few counts. The chain joins TRBV7-8 to TRBJ1-3; no clear D gene. V shed 1 base and J shed 0 bases, with 13 bases lying between them. From germline, CDR1 is SGHVS and CDR2 FQNEAQ. There are 17 residues in the CDR3. The CDR3 sequence: CASSLGFSGSSGNTIYF. CDR3 nucleotide sequence: TGTGCCAGCAGCTTAGGGTTTTCAGGTTCCTCTGGAAACACCATATATTTT.

Relative to its sample, this clonotype is medium-sized. DNA for the CDR3: TGTGCCAGCAGCCTACAGACAGCCCACTTGAACAATGAGCAGTTCTTC. Translated, it gives CASSLQTAHLNNEQFF. This sequence joins TRBV7-6 and TRBJ2-1, with D possibly being TRBD1 (5 bases). The germline gives CDR1 SGHVS, CDR2 FNYEAQ. Trimming stripped 5 bases from V and 5 bases from J, with 19 bases between. The CDR3 length is 16 residues.

The chain joins TRBV6-2 or TRBV6-3 to TRBJ2-3; the D is unclear. V was trimmed by 8 bases and J by 2 bases, leaving 11 bases between them. Germline V CDR1 and CDR2: MNHEY, SVGEGT. This CDR3 region has 13 residues. This CDR3 is CASATRITDTQYF. As DNA, the CDR3 is TGTGCCAGCGCTACCCGAATCACAGATACGCAGTATTTT.

This chain links TRBV12-5 with TRBJ2-1; TRBD2 is a possible D gene (5 bases). The CDR3 runs to 13 residues. The V and J ends lost 4 bases and 6 bases respectively, with 10 bases between them. Germline-derived CDR1 and CDR2 are LGHNT and FRNRAP. The CDR3 region is CASGSTLVNEQFF. The CDR3 DNA sequence: TGTGCTAGTGGTTCCACACTAGTCAATGAGCAGTTCTTC.

The rearrangement links TRBV12-3 or TRBV12-4 to TRBJ2-3, with D unclear. This CDR3 spans 14 amino acids. The ends were cut back, 2 bases at V and 4 bases at J, with 10 bases in the middle. For the CDR3, the DNA is TGTGCCAGCAGTTTACCCCCCGAAGCAGATACGCAGTATTTT. Its protein is CASSLPPEADTQYF.

This clonotype has just one count. Its ends do not fully match the called genes, so a read error is possible. The chain couples TRBV5-6 to TRBJ2-5, with D tentatively TRBD2 (5 bases). The CDR3 spans 15 residues. Germline V gene data show CDR1 as SGHDT and CDR2 as YYEEEE. The CDR3 spells CAISPGIFGQETQYF. The CDR3 DNA reads as TGTGCCATCAGCCCGGGGATCTTCGGGCAAGAGACCCAGTACTTC.

This clonotype was counted between two and nine times. CDR3 bases: TGCGCCACCAGGACAGGGACAGGCGGATACGAGCAGTACTTC. The encoded protein is CATRTGTGGYEQYF. The chain carries TRBV5-1 and TRBJ2-7; 8 bases fit TRBD1. The CDR3 is made up of 14 amino acids. Germline-derived CDR1 and CDR2 are SGHRS and YFSETQ. Trimming removed 9 bases from V and 4 bases from J; junction bases left unmatched: 12.

Ten or more counts support this clonotype. The rearrangement uses TRBV12-3 or TRBV12-4 and TRBJ2-4; possibly TRBD1 for D (6 bases). CDR3 size: 13 residues. V lost 5 bases and J 3 bases, leaving 8 bases between the germline ends. CDR3 sequence (DNA): TGTGCCAGCAGTCCAGGGGACAAAAACATTCAGTACTTC. Translating it yields CASSPGDKNIQYF.

In this sample, this clonotype turned up a few times. The chain is built from TRBV19 and TRBJ2-7; 10 bases are shared with TRBD1. CDR1 and CDR2 (germline): LNHDA, SQIVND (reference sequence). The CDR3 is 15 residues long. V was clipped by 9 bases and J by 5 bases; unmatched bases: 13. The CDR3 protein is CASLVKRDRGNEQYV. CDR3 in DNA: TGTGCCAGCCTGGTCAAGAGGGACAGGGGAAACGAGCAGTACGTC.

The V and J genes are TRBV11-2 and TRBJ1-2; D might be TRBD1 (5 bases). V shed 4 bases and J shed 0 bases, with 15 bases lying between them. CDR1 SGHAT and CDR2 FQNNGV come from the germline V gene. The CDR3 extends over 16 amino acids. The CDR3 region is CASSSFTRGSNYGYTF. Written as DNA, the CDR3 is TGTGCCAGCAGCTCATTCACGCGGGGGTCTAACTATGGCTACACCTTC. The variable domain in full, completed from reference TRBV11-2 and TRBJ1-2, reads EAGVAQSPRYKIIEKRQSVAFWCNPISGHATLYWYQQILGQGPKLLIQFQNNGVVDDSQLPKDRFSAERLKGVDSTLKIQPAKLEDSAVYLCASSSFTRGSNYGYTFGSGTRLTVV.

The rearrangement uses TRBV29-1 and TRBJ1-4; D call uncertain. V was cut by 1 base and J by 7 bases, with 10 bases left in between. The CDR3 contains 13 residues. Germline CDR1 and CDR2: SQVTM and ANQGSEA. The chain's CDR3 is CSVEVVAGEKLFF. The DNA of the CDR3 is TGCAGCGTTGAAGTTGTAGCGGGTGAAAAACTGTTTTTT.

V is TRBV5-5 and J is TRBJ2-7; tentative D call: TRBD2 (5 bases). The V and J ends lost 6 bases and 4 bases respectively, with 17 bases between them. CDR1 and CDR2 from the germline V gene are SGHKS and YYEKEE (reference sequence). The CDR3 has 14 amino acids. The CDR3 bases are TGTGCCAGCAAGGAGGAGGCATCGCGGTACGAGCAGTACGTC. Its translation is CASKEEASRYEQYV.

A few counts support this clonotype. The chain employs TRBV5-1 and TRBJ1-2; no firm D call. Between the trimmed V and J ends, which lost 4 bases and 3 bases, there was a span of 19 bases. The germline V gene encodes CDR1 SGHRS and CDR2 YFSETQ. This CDR3 is built from 16 residues. In DNA form, the CDR3 reads TGCGCCAGCAGCCCCAGAGGAGGCGCCGAGGACTATGGCTACACCTTC. This sequence encodes CASSPRGGAEDYGYTF.

This clonotype was seen a few times. The chain is built from TRBV7-8 and TRBJ1-2, with D unclear. V was shortened by 1 base and J by 8 bases, with 20 bases between the two germline ends. Germline V gene data show CDR1 as SGHVS and CDR2 as FQNEAQ. The CDR3 totals 16 residues. The CDR3 loop reads CASSLVGWARGGGYTF. The CDR3 DNA reads TGTGCCAGCAGCTTAGTTGGCTGGGCACGGGGTGGAGGCTACACCTTC.

Concerning this clonotype itself: The CDR3 ends on some other residue instead of the conserved phenylalanine or tryptophan, so this is likely a read error. This chain joins TRBV6-1 and TRBJ1-2, with a possible D match to TRBD1 (5 bases). Looked up from germline, CDR1 is MNHNS and CDR2 is SASEGT. The CDR3 has 14 residues. Deletions cut 1 base from V and 5 bases from J, with 11 bases between. The CDR3 DNA follows: TGTGCCAGCAGTGAAGAAGGGACTGCGTATGGCTACACCTAC. This sequence encodes CASSEEGTAYGYTY.

This clonotype was seen a handful of times. The chain has TRBV11-2 and TRBJ2-2, with 8 positions matching TRBD1. Germline trimming cut 1 base from V and 4 bases from J; bases unmatched to any gene: 5. Germline assignment: CDR1 SGHAT and CDR2 FQNNGV. This CDR3 comprises 16 residues. CDR3 coding DNA: TGTGCCAGCAGCTTAGTCAGGGGGCAAGTCACCGGGGAGCTGTTTTTT. Protein: CASSLVRGQVTGELFF.

This chain uses TRBV5-1 with TRBJ1-1, with D perhaps matching TRBD1 (6 bases). This CDR3 region has 14 residues. The V end lost 4 bases, the J end lost 3 bases, and 13 bases lay between the germline ends. In germline, CDR1 is SGHRS, CDR2 YFSETQ. CDR3 bases: TGCGCCAGCAGCCTTACGGGGGGGCACACTGAAGCTTTCTTT. This sequence encodes CASSLTGGHTEAFF.

This clonotype was detected only a few times. This chain uses TRBV3-1 with TRBJ1-5, with D unclear. There are 14 residues in the CDR3. Germline CDR1 and CDR2: LGHDT and YNNKEL (reference sequence). The V and J ends lost 0 bases and 7 bases respectively, with 10 bases between them. The CDR3 sequence: CASSQDQVAQPQHF. CDR3 coding DNA: TGTGCCAGCAGCCAAGATCAGGTCGCGCAGCCCCAGCATTTT.

This chain joins TRBV5-6 and TRBJ2-3, with 7 nucleotides matching TRBD2. J lost 0 bases, V lost 0 bases, and 4 bases had no gene match. Germline values: CDR1 SGHDT, CDR2 YYEEEE. The CDR3 covers 16 residues. DNA for the CDR3: TGTGCCAGCAGCTTGGAACTAGCGACAAGCACAGATACGCAGTATTTT. Translated, it gives CASSLELATSTDTQYF.

This clonotype was recorded at least ten times. The V call is TRBV20-1, the J call TRBJ2-7; a weak D match, TRBD2 (5 bases). V lost 5 bases to trimming and J lost 2 bases, with 13 bases between them. CDR3 size: 13 residues. In germline, CDR1 is DFQATT, CDR2 SNEGSKA (reference sequence). In DNA, the CDR3 is TGCAGTGCTTCCCCCCCCGGGACCTACGAGCAGTACTTC. Translation gives CSASPPGTYEQYF.

The rearrangement links TRBV24-1 to TRBJ2-1; TRBD2 might be the D (5 bases). The CDR3 sequence is 12 residues long. CDR1 and CDR2 from the germline V gene are KGHDR and SFDVKD. V dropped 3 bases and J dropped 10 bases, with 9 bases sitting between them. This CDR3 reads CATSDTRGEQFF. CDR3 nucleotide sequence: TGTGCCACCAGTGATACCCGCGGGGAGCAGTTCTTC.

This rearrangement joins TRBV3-1 to TRBJ2-5; TRBD1 matches at 7 bases. The CDR3 length is 15 residues. Per the germline V gene, CDR1 is LGHDT and CDR2 is YNNKEL (reference sequence). The J segment lost 7 bases and the V segment lost 1 base, leaving 9 bases of the junction unmatched. CDR3 region: CASSQVRDREGTQYF. The CDR3 DNA reads as TGTGCCAGCAGCCAAGTCCGGGACAGAGAAGGGACCCAGTACTTC.